The 26 T cell receptor beta chains given below trace back to one sample, sequenced in a study of T cells in Graves' hyperthyroidism and ophthalmopathy. TCR beta CDR3 sequences were amplified from RNA transcripts. Carried out on the TCR CDR3, a first-round RT-PCR used the HTBI primer set. TCRdb redid the calling of the multiplex PCR reads with MiXCR, one entry per CDR3 protein. The data hold about 210,000 distinct CDR3 sequences, with about 16% observed a single time. The sequenced sample was blood. The origin of the receptors is a man aged 35 to 55 with Graves' hyperthyroidism.

A remark on this clonotype: A clone one base away is much larger, so this may be a read error. The chain uses TRBV3-1 and TRBJ2-7, with D hard to call. CDR1 is LGHDT, CDR2 YNNKEL, per germline (reference sequence). The CDR3 contains 14 residues. Between the trimmed V and J ends, which lost 1 base and 3 bases, there was a span of 10 bases. The DNA for the CDR3 is TGTGCCAGCAGCCAAGGGAACACCAACTACGAGCAGTACTTC. Translated, it gives CASSQGNTNYEQYF.

This clonotype was detected ten times or more. The V gene is TRBV16, the J gene TRBJ1-1; 8 positions match TRBD1. This CDR3 has 15 residues. V lost 2 bases and J lost 0; bases outside the gene matches: 2. CDR1 KGHSY and CDR2 FQNENV come from the germline V gene. The CDR3 DNA is TGTGCCAGCAGCCAACGGACAGGGATGAACACTGAAGCTTTCTTT. This encodes CASSQRTGMNTEAFF.

This clonotype appeared many times. The rearrangement joins TRBV2 to TRBJ2-2; 9 positions agree with TRBD2. The CDR3 is 15 amino acids. Unmatched junction bases numbered 4, after V lost 4 bases and J lost 4 bases. Germline values: CDR1 SNHLY, CDR2 FYNNEI. The DNA of the CDR3 is TGTGCCAGCAGTGCGTCGGGACTAGCCACCGGGGAGCTGTTTTTT. Its protein product is CASSASGLATGELFF. The full variable domain, with the rest looked up from reference TRBV2 and TRBJ2-2, is EPEVTQTPSHQVTQMGQEVILRCVPISNHLYFYWYRQILGQKVEFLVSFYNNEISEKSEIFDDQFSVERPDGSNFTLKIRSTKLEDSAMYFCASSASGLATGELFFGEGSRLTVL.

The chain employs TRBV5-1 and TRBJ2-7; 10 bases agree with TRBD1. The CDR3 sequence is 15 residues long. V was pared by 3 bases and J by 5 bases, with 8 bases of the junction left unmatched. Looked up from germline, CDR1 is SGHRS and CDR2 is YFSETQ. CDR3 coding DNA: TGCGCCAGCAGCTCTAGGACAGGGGGAATCAACGAGCAGTACTTC. It yields the protein CASSSRTGGINEQYF. Together with reference TRBV5-1 and TRBJ2-7, the CDR3 gives the full variable domain: KAGVTQTPRYLIKTRGQQVTLSCSPISGHRSVSWYQQTPGQGLQFLFEYFSETQRNKGNFPGRFSGRQFSNSRSEMNVSTLELGDSALYLCASSSRTGGINEQYFGPGTRLTVT.

The V call is TRBV6-2 or TRBV6-3, the J call TRBJ2-7; TRBD2 aligns across 14 bases. Germline loops: CDR1 MNHEY, CDR2 SVGEGT. Trimming at V came to 5 bases and at J to 0 bases, leaving 3 bases not matched to a gene. The CDR3 loop spans 16 amino acids. The CDR3, as DNA: TGTGCCAGCAGTGGAGGGACTAGCGGGGGCTCCTACGAGCAGTACTTC. Protein sequence: CASSGGTSGGSYEQYF.

Ten or more counts support this clonotype. The chain uses TRBV20-1 and TRBJ1-2; D gene unclear. The CDR3 is 12 amino acids. Germline V gene sequence: CDR1 DFQATT, CDR2 SNEGSKA (reference sequence). V was trimmed by 3 bases and J by 4 bases, leaving 9 bases between them. CDR3 coding DNA: TGCAGTGCTAGGACAACTGGCTATGGCTACACCTTC. As protein: CSARTTGYGYTF.

The gene calls are TRBV30 and TRBJ2-5, with TRBD2 matching 9 bases. Per germline, CDR1 GTSNPN and CDR2 SVGIG (reference sequence). The CDR3 is 14 residues long. Losses at the gene ends were 2 bases for V and 5 bases for J; bases not matched to a gene: 6. CDR3 residues: CAWSPGTSRETQYF. CDR3 in DNA: TGTGCCTGGAGTCCCGGGACTAGCAGGGAGACCCAGTACTTC.

J is TRBJ1-5 and V is TRBV28; TRBD1 matches 8 bases. Per the germline V gene, CDR1 is MDHEN and CDR2 is SYDVKM. The CDR3 is 15 residues long. The J segment lost 5 bases and the V segment lost 5 bases, leaving 8 bases of the junction unmatched. The CDR3 reads CASSPRTGSYQPQHF. DNA for the CDR3: TGTGCCAGCAGTCCCCGGACAGGGAGTTATCAGCCCCAGCATTTT.

The rearrangement links TRBV20-1 to TRBJ2-7, with 13 bases identical to TRBD2. Germline CDR1 is DFQATT and CDR2 is SNEGSKA (reference sequence). V shed 2 bases, J shed 5 bases, and the junction held 15 bases outside the gene matches. The CDR3 is 18 amino acids. CDR3 protein: CSARSSGTGTSGVNEQYF. DNA of the CDR3: TGCAGTGCTAGATCGTCCGGGACAGGGACTAGCGGGGTCAACGAGCAGTACTTC.

The chain carries TRBV6-5 and TRBJ2-5; D is perhaps TRBD1 or TRBD2 (5 bases each). V lost 2 bases and J lost 5, with 12 bases in between. Germline V lookup: CDR1 MNHEY, CDR2 SVGAGI. The CDR3 runs 14 residues. The CDR3 protein is CASSYGQGAETQYF. The DNA for the CDR3 is TGTGCCAGCAGTTACGGGCAGGGAGCGGAGACCCAGTACTTC.

The chain is built from TRBV10-2 and TRBJ2-3; the D call may be TRBD1 or TRBD2 (6 bases each). Germline values: CDR1 WSHSY, CDR2 SAAADI. The V end lost 4 bases, the J end lost 0 bases, and 14 bases lay between the germline ends. This CDR3 contains 16 residues. CDR3 residues: CASSVTRGPSTDTQYF. In DNA form, the CDR3 reads TGCGCCAGCAGTGTGACTCGGGGGCCCAGCACAGATACGCAGTATTTT.

This clonotype was detected a few times. V is TRBV18 and J is TRBJ1-2; D remains ambiguous. The CDR3 has 13 residues. Per the germline V gene, CDR1 is KGHSH and CDR2 is LQKENI. Trimming shortened V by 2 bases and J by 2 bases, and 6 bases separated the two germline ends. In DNA, the CDR3 is TGTGCCAGCTCACCAACAAACAACTATGGCTACACCTTC. The encoded protein is CASSPTNNYGYTF.

This clonotype was counted between two and nine times. The CDR3 DNA reads TGCAGTGCTTCCGGGACAGGCTTCTACGAGCAGTACTTC. Translated, it gives CSASGTGFYEQYF. The V and J genes are TRBV20-1 and TRBJ2-7, with 8 bases lining up with TRBD1. This CDR3 is built from 13 residues. V was clipped by 5 bases and J by 3 bases; unmatched bases: 6. Germline V gene sequence: CDR1 DFQATT, CDR2 SNEGSKA (reference sequence).

This clonotype was detected many times. V and J are TRBV3-1 and TRBJ2-7; no clear D. The CDR3 has 12 amino acids. The germline CDR1 and CDR2 sequences are LGHDT and YNNKEL (reference sequence). V was shortened by 5 bases and J by 3 bases, with 8 bases between the two germline ends. For the CDR3, the DNA is TGTGCCAGCAGCTTCTCGGGCTACGAGCAGTACTTC. Translating gives CASSFSGYEQYF.

This clonotype has ten or more counts. The chain couples TRBV7-2 to TRBJ2-3; D perhaps matches TRBD2 (6 bases). Germline V gene data show CDR1 as SGHTA and CDR2 as FQGNSA. CDR3 length equals 14 residues. Trimming stripped 5 bases from V and 4 bases from J, with 13 bases between. As DNA, the CDR3 is TGTGCCAGCAGCCCAGATCTAGCGTCAGATACGCAGTATTTT. Translating gives CASSPDLASDTQYF.

The rearrangement links TRBV11-2 to TRBJ1-4; TRBD1 might be the D (5 bases). The V and J ends lost 1 base and 6 bases respectively, with 12 bases between them. There are 15 residues in the CDR3. CDR1 is SGHAT, CDR2 FQNNGV, per germline. The CDR3 DNA sequence: TGTGCCAGCAGCTTAGTACCAGACAGTGATGAAAAACTGTTTTTT. It codes for CASSLVPDSDEKLFF.

This clonotype came up many times. The chain employs TRBV28 and TRBJ1-1; D perhaps matches TRBD1 (6 bases). V lost 2 bases and J 2 bases, leaving 12 bases between the germline ends. The CDR3 extends over 15 amino acids. CDR1 is MDHEN, CDR2 SYDVKM, per germline. The CDR3 DNA sequence: TGTGCCAGCAGTTTACTAGGGGACACCAACACTGAAGCTTTCTTT. This encodes CASSLLGDTNTEAFF.

V and J are TRBV5-8 and TRBJ1-1; TRBD1 is a possible D gene (6 bases). In germline, CDR1 is SGHTS, CDR2 YDEGEE. CDR3 length equals 15 residues. The V gene lost 1 base and the J gene lost 5 bases, with 15 bases spanning the gap. For the CDR3, the DNA is TGTGCCAGCAGCTTGACCGGGGGCGCTGCGACTGAAGCTTTCTTT. It yields the protein CASSLTGGAATEAFF.

This clonotype was seen many times. This chain connects TRBV6-1 to TRBJ1-5; D remains unclear. The CDR3 runs to 15 residues. V lost 4 bases, J lost 5 bases, and 15 bases lay in between. The germline gives CDR1 MNHNS, CDR2 SASEGT. The CDR3 DNA reads as TGTGCCAGCAGTGTTCGGACGGCCACGGATCAGCCCCAGCATTTT. It specifies CASSVRTATDQPQHF.

A few counts support this clonotype. The chain couples TRBV6-1 to TRBJ2-4; 9 bases match TRBD1. V shed 7 bases, J shed 6 bases, and the junction held 7 bases outside the gene matches. Germline CDR1 and CDR2: MNHNS and SASEGT. This CDR3 has 14 amino acids. The DNA for the CDR3 is TGTGCCAGCATTCCGCTACAGGGGGCAAACATTCAGTACTTC. Its translation is CASIPLQGANIQYF.

Ten or more counts support this clonotype. V and J are TRBV13 and TRBJ2-3; 9 bases are a match to TRBD2. V lost 5 bases to trimming and J lost 6 bases; unmatched junction nucleotides: 9. Germline CDR1 PRHDT, CDR2 FYEKMQ (reference sequence). This CDR3 has 15 amino acids. The CDR3 reads CASSPRRGGSDTQYF. As DNA, the CDR3 is TGTGCCAGCAGCCCCCGGCGGGGGGGATCGGATACGCAGTATTTT.

This chain links TRBV5-1 with TRBJ1-6, with 8 nucleotides matching TRBD1. Unmatched junction bases numbered 7, after V lost 4 bases and J lost 7 bases. CDR3 length: 15 residues. Germline V CDR1 and CDR2: SGHRS, YFSETQ. CDR3 bases: TGCGCCAGCAGCATAGGGACAGGTTCCAATTCACCCCTCCACTTT. This gives the protein CASSIGTGSNSPLHF.

This clonotype was detected many times. CDR3 in amino acids: CSASGVTDTQYF. The CDR3 nucleotides read TGCAGTGCTAGCGGTGTCACAGATACGCAGTATTTT. The chain combines TRBV20-1 with TRBJ2-3, with no clear D. CDR1 is DFQATT and CDR2 is SNEGSKA in the germline V gene (reference sequence). Deletions cut 3 bases from V and 2 bases from J, with 6 bases between. This CDR3 comprises 12 residues.

Many counts were recorded for this clonotype. The J gene is TRBJ1-4, the V gene TRBV7-8, with D possibly TRBD1 on 5 matching bases. V shed 4 bases and J shed 8 bases, with 17 bases lying between them. The CDR3 loop spans 15 amino acids. CDR1 and CDR2 from the germline V gene are SGHVS and FQNEAQ. DNA of the CDR3: TGTGCCAGCAGCTCTATCCAAGGGGCGGAGGAAAAACTGTTTTTT. Protein product: CASSSIQGAEEKLFF.

This clonotype was observed at least ten times. The gene calls are TRBV2 and TRBJ1-6, with D uncertain. The germline CDR1 and CDR2 sequences are SNHLY and FYNNEI. V was cut by 6 bases and J by 9 bases, with 12 bases left in between. The CDR3 extends over 13 amino acids. The DNA of the CDR3 is TGTGCCAGCAGAACCGGGAATGGTTCACCCCTCCACTTT. Its protein product is CASRTGNGSPLHF.

This clonotype was observed at least ten times. One junction end disagrees with the germline gene, perhaps due to a read error. CDR3 residues: CASSLAGVPYEQYF. In DNA, the CDR3 is TGTGCCAGCAGCCTAGCGGGGGTCCCCTACGAGCAGTACTTC. This rearrangement joins TRBV7-2 to TRBJ2-7, with 10 bases fitting TRBD2. The germline V gene has CDR1 SGHTA and CDR2 FQGNSA. This CDR3 is 14 amino acids long.